This T cell receptor (beta chain) comes out of a study of T cells in Graves' hyperthyroidism and ophthalmopathy. Amplified regions were TCR beta CDR3 sequences from RNA transcripts. An initial round of RT-PCR targeting the TCR CDR3 relied on the HTBI primer set. TCRdb re-called the multiplex PCR reads with MiXCR, one entry per CDR3 protein. Altogether about 420,000 distinct CDR3 sequences are present, around 15% being singletons, with the ten largest covering about 5%. The V gene's germline CDR1 is DFQATT and CDR2 SNEGSKA (reference sequence). V shed 8 bases, J shed 3 bases, and the junction held 5 bases outside the gene matches. CDR3 size: 13 residues. This clonotype was counted only a few times.

The receptor was isolated from a woman aged 18-30 years with Graves' hyperthyroidism. Sequences were obtained from blood. The J gene is TRBJ2-1, the V gene TRBV20-1, with 9 bases matching TRBD2. Here the CDR3 reads CSPKREVYNEQFF. CDR3 nucleotides: TGCAGTCCCAAGCGGGAGGTCTACAATGAGCAGTTCTTC.